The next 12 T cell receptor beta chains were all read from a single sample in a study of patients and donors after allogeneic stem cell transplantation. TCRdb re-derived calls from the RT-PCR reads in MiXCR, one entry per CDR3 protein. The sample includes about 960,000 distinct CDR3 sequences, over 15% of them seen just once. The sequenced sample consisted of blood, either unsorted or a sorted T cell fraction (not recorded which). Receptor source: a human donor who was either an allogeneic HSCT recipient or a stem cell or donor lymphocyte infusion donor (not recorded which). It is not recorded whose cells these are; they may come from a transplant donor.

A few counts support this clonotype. The CDR3: CASRPYSGSTDTQYF. The CDR3 DNA follows: TGTGCCAGCAGACCCTACAGCGGGAGCACAGATACGCAGTATTTT. The chain carries TRBV11-2 and TRBJ2-3, with a tentative D call TRBD2 (6 bases). This CDR3 has 15 amino acids. The germline V gene encodes CDR1 SGHAT and CDR2 FQNNGV. V lost 6 bases and J 0 bases, leaving 13 bases between the germline ends.

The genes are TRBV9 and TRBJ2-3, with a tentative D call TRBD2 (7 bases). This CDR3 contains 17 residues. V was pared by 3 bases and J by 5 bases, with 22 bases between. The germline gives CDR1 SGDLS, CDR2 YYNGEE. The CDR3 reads CASSEITLAEGGDTQYF. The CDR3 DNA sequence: TGTGCCAGCAGCGAGATCACCCTAGCGGAGGGGGGAGATACGCAGTATTTT.

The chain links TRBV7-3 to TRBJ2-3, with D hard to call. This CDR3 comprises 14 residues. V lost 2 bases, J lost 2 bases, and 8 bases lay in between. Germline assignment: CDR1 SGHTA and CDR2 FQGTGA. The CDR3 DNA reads TGTGCCAGCAGCTTATTTACGGACACAGATACGCAGTATTTT. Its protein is CASSLFTDTDTQYF.

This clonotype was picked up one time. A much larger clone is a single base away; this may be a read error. The CDR3 protein is CASSYNGETQYF. DNA of the CDR3: TGTGCCAGCAGTTACAATGGGGAGACCCAGTACTTC. The V and J genes are TRBV6-5 and TRBJ2-5; the D is unclear. Looked up from germline, CDR1 is MNHEY and CDR2 is SVGAGI. Trimming took off 2 bases at V and 5 bases at J, with 6 bases between the two ends. The CDR3 is 12 amino acids.

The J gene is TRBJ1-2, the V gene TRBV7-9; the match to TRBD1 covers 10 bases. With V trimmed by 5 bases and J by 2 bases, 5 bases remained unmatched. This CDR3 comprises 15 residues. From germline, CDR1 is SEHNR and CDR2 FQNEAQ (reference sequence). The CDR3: CASSPGGQGNYGYTF. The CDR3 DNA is TGTGCCAGCAGCCCCGGGGGACAGGGGAACTATGGCTACACCTTC.

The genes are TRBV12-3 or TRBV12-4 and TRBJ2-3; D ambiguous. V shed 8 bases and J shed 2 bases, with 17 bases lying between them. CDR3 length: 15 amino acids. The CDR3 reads CASGFGRSPTDTQYF. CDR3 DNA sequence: TGTGCCAGCGGGTTCGGGCGATCCCCCACAGATACGCAGTATTTT.

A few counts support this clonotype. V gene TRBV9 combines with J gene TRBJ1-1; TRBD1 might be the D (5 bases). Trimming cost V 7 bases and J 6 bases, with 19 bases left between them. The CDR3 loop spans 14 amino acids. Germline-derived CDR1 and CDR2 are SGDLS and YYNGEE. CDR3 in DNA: TGTGCCAGCGGGGTAGGGGCAGCCACGTCTGAAGCTTTCTTT. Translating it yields CASGVGAATSEAFF.

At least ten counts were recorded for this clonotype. The CDR3 DNA is TGTGCCAGCACCCGGGGGTGGGGGACGGAAGCTTTCTTT. Translated, it gives CASTRGWGTEAFF. The V call is TRBV6-1, the J call TRBJ1-1; TRBD1 is a possible D gene (5 bases). Germline CDR1 reads MNHNS; CDR2 reads SASEGT. This CDR3 has 13 amino acids. Deletions cut 7 bases from V and 8 bases from J, with 17 bases between.

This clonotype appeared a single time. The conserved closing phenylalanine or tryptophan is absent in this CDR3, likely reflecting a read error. The CDR3 sequence is CASSLDLRGNSPLHL. CDR3 nucleotides: TGCGCCAGCAGCTTGGATCTCCGGGGTAATTCACCCCTCCACTTA. This chain uses TRBV5-1 with TRBJ1-6, with D unresolved. This CDR3 is 15 amino acids long. Per germline, CDR1 SGHRS and CDR2 YFSETQ. V lost 0 bases, J lost 6 bases, and 10 bases lay in between.

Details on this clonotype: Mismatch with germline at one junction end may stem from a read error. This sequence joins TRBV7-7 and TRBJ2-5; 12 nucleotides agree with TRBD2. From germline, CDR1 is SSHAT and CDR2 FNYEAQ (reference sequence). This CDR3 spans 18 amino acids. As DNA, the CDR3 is TGTGCTAGCAGCTTAATGCTAGCGGGGGGGGGATCGGGAGAGACCCAGTACTTC. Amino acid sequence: CASSLMLAGGGSGETQYF.

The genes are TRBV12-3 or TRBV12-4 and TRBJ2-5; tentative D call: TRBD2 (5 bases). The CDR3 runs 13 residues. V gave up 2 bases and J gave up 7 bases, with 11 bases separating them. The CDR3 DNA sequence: TGTGCCAGCAGTTTAACGGGGTCAGGGACCCAGTACTTC. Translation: CASSLTGSGTQYF.

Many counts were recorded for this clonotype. The DNA of the CDR3 is TGTGCCAGCAGTTTTAGCGGGAGGGCCTTCTACGAGCAGTACTTC. This encodes CASSFSGRAFYEQYF. This sequence joins TRBV12-3 or TRBV12-4 and TRBJ2-7, with 11 nucleotides matching TRBD2. V lost 3 bases and J lost 3; bases outside the gene matches: 4. The CDR3 covers 15 residues.